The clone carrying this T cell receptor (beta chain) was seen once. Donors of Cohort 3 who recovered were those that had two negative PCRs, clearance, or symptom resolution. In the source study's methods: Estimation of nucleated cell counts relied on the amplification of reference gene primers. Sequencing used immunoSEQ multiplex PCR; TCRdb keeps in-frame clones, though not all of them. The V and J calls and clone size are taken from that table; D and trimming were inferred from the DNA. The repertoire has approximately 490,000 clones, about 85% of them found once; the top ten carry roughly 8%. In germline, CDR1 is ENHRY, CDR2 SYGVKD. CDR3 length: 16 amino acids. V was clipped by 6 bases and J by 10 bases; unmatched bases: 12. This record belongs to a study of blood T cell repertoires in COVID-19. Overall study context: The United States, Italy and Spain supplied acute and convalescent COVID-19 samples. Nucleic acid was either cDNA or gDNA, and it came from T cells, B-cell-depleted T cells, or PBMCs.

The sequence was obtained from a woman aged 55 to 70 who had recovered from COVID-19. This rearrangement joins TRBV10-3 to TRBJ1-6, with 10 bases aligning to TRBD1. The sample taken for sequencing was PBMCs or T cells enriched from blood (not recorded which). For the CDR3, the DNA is TGTGCCATCAGGCGGCGGGACAGGGGAGTGGGGTCACCCCTCCACTTT. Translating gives CAIRRRDRGVGSPLHF.